The 30 T cell receptor beta chains listed next were all sequenced from one sample in a study of CD8+CD57+ T cells in acquired aplastic anemia. The TCR beta profiling, which covered VDJ combination and CDR3 sequence, was carried out using genomic DNA as the template. Each CDR3 protein gets one entry after TCRdb re-called the reads with MiXCR. The sample consists of about 200,000 distinct CDR3 sequences, 65% of them appearing once. Patients selected for sequencing had displayed CD8+CD57+ cell expansion by flow cytometry. Sequencing was performed on sorted CD4+, CD8+, or CD8+CD57+ T cells (not recorded which) from PBMCs. Receptors were obtained from a human donor with aplastic anemia.

This clonotype has more than one count but fewer than ten. The chain carries TRBV7-2 and TRBJ2-3; 7 positions agree with TRBD1. The J segment lost 6 bases and the V segment lost 1 base, leaving 4 bases of the junction unmatched. This CDR3 comprises 14 residues. Germline values: CDR1 SGHTA, CDR2 FQGNSA. CDR3 nucleotide sequence: TGTGCCAGCAGCTTAGGGCTAGGGGGCGATACGCAGTATTTT. This encodes CASSLGLGGDTQYF.

This clonotype was seen more than once but under ten times. The chain uses TRBV25-1 and TRBJ2-7; D not certain. Trimming shortened V by 8 bases and J by 2 bases, and 19 bases separated the two germline ends. The germline CDR1 and CDR2 sequences are MGHDK and SYGVNS. This CDR3 contains 15 residues. The CDR3 DNA follows: TGTGCCAGCGGCTCCGATCAACACACGACCTACGAGCAGTACTTC. Residues: CASGSDQHTTYEQYF.

The table lists this clonotype with a few counts. V is TRBV10-3 and J is TRBJ1-2; 8 bases align to TRBD1. The CDR3 runs 13 residues. The J segment lost 8 bases and the V segment lost 2 bases, leaving 4 bases of the junction unmatched. From germline, CDR1 is ENHRY and CDR2 SYGVKD. Written as DNA, the CDR3 is TGTGCCATCAGTGAGGAACAGGGGGGCGGCTACACCTTC. This sequence encodes CAISEEQGGGYTF.

The chain links TRBV2 to TRBJ1-5; no firm D call. V was cut by 6 bases and J by 7 bases, with 10 bases left in between. The CDR3 loop spans 12 amino acids. The germline gives CDR1 SNHLY, CDR2 FYNNEI. This CDR3 is CASSATIQPQHF. The CDR3 region has the DNA TGTGCCAGCAGCGCTACGATCCAGCCCCAGCATTTT.

This clonotype was counted only a few times. This sequence joins TRBV9 and TRBJ2-1; D may be TRBD1 (6 bases). Germline V gene lookup returns CDR1 SGDLS and CDR2 YYNGEE. CDR3 length equals 15 residues. The V end lost 0 bases, the J end lost 3 bases, and 10 bases lay between the germline ends. In DNA, the CDR3 is TGTGCCAGCAGCGTAGGGGGGACACTCTACAATGAGCAGTTCTTC. Its translation is CASSVGGTLYNEQFF.

The chain employs TRBV12-3 or TRBV12-4 and TRBJ2-2, with D possibly matching TRBD2 (5 bases). This CDR3 has 14 amino acids. The germline V and J ends were trimmed by 1 base and 6 bases, with 9 bases remaining between them. The CDR3 is CASSLVVEAGELFF. The CDR3 DNA is TGTGCCAGCAGTTTAGTAGTGGAGGCCGGGGAGCTGTTTTTT.

J is TRBJ1-1 and V is TRBV29-1; TRBD1 might be the D (5 bases). The CDR3 runs to 11 residues. The germline V gene encodes CDR1 SQVTM and CDR2 ANQGSEA. The CDR3 loop reads CIGQIFTEAFF. The CDR3 coding sequence is TGCATCGGACAAATATTCACTGAAGCTTTCTTT.

This clonotype was detected ten times or more. This chain uses TRBV7-8 with TRBJ2-7; 9 positions match TRBD1. Trimming took 3 bases from V and 2 from J; bases not matched to a gene: 2. The length of the CDR3 is 14 residues. Germline lookup yields CDR1 SGHVS and CDR2 FQNEAQ. CDR3 nucleotides: TGTGCCAGCAGCTTCGGGACAGGGACCTACGAGCAGTACTTC. Protein: CASSFGTGTYEQYF.

The chain joins TRBV24-1 to TRBJ2-5, with TRBD2 identical over 16 bases. Per the germline V gene, CDR1 is KGHDR and CDR2 is SFDVKD. The ends lost 4 bases at V and 5 bases at J; junction bases unmatched: 9. This CDR3 has 18 amino acids. CDR3 protein: CATSDPGLAGGPVETQYF. The CDR3 region has the DNA TGTGCCACCAGTGACCCGGGACTAGCGGGAGGGCCTGTGGAGACCCAGTACTTC.

Many counts were recorded for this clonotype. This chain uses TRBV20-1 with TRBJ2-7; D possibly corresponds to TRBD1 (6 bases). The germline V and J ends were trimmed by 5 bases and 3 bases, with 23 bases remaining between them. Germline V gives CDR1 DFQATT, CDR2 SNEGSKA (reference sequence). The CDR3 contains 16 residues. The CDR3 region is CSARRELQGTYYEQYF. CDR3 sequence (DNA): TGCAGTGCTCGGCGAGAACTACAGGGAACTTACTACGAGCAGTACTTC.

V is TRBV20-1 and J is TRBJ2-5; D uncertain. The CDR3 has 13 residues. CDR1 and CDR2 (germline): DFQATT, SNEGSKA (reference sequence). The V end lost 2 bases, the J end lost 1 base, and 8 bases lay between the germline ends. This CDR3 is CSARIVSQETQYF. CDR3 sequence (DNA): TGCAGTGCTAGAATAGTCAGCCAAGAGACCCAGTACTTC.

V is TRBV2 and J is TRBJ1-1; D remains unclear. Germline CDR1 is SNHLY and CDR2 is FYNNEI. V was cut by 7 bases and J by 4 bases, with 13 bases left in between. The CDR3 extends over 13 amino acids. As DNA, the CDR3 is TGTGCCAGCATGGGTCAGGTCCGCACTGAAGCTTTCTTT. Translation gives CASMGQVRTEAFF.

This clonotype showed up just a few times. This chain links TRBV15 with TRBJ2-1, with D perhaps being TRBD1 or TRBD2 (5 bases each). Trimming cost V 1 base and J 8 bases, with 6 bases left between them. The CDR3 runs to 12 residues. CDR1 LNHNV and CDR2 YYDKDF come from the germline V gene (reference sequence). The CDR3 protein is CATSRVGDEQFF. The CDR3 bases are TGTGCCACCAGCAGAGTGGGGGATGAGCAGTTCTTC.

This chain connects TRBV4-2 to TRBJ1-4, with D possibly TRBD1 on 5 matching bases. This CDR3 has 15 residues. Trimming stripped 0 bases from V and 8 bases from J, with 13 bases between. CDR1 LGHNA and CDR2 YNFKEQ come from the germline V gene. The CDR3 protein is CASSQDEGTEEKLFF. CDR3 nucleotide sequence: TGTGCCAGCAGCCAAGATGAGGGGACCGAGGAAAAACTGTTTTTT.

The V gene is TRBV19, the J gene TRBJ2-1, with 10 bases fitting TRBD2. The CDR3 contains 16 residues. J gave up 3 bases and V 10 bases, and 12 bases lay outside the gene matches. Germline V gene lookup returns CDR1 LNHDA and CDR2 SQIVND (reference sequence). The CDR3 region is CATSAAGGLNYNEQFF. DNA for the CDR3: TGTGCCACTTCAGCAGCGGGGGGGTTAAACTACAATGAGCAGTTCTTC. The whole variable domain, filled in from reference TRBV19 and TRBJ2-1, reads DGGITQSPKYLFRKEGQNVTLSCEQNLNHDAMYWYRQDPGQGLRLIYYSQIVNDFQKGDIAEGYSVSREKKESFPLTVTSAQKNPTAFYLCATSAAGGLNYNEQFFGPGTRLTVL.

The V and J genes are TRBV20-1 and TRBJ2-7, with 11 bases that match TRBD2. The CDR3 is 13 residues long. CDR1 is DFQATT, CDR2 SNEGSKA, per germline (reference sequence). Losses at the gene ends were 6 bases for V and 6 bases for J; bases not matched to a gene: 7. CDR3 sequence: CSALLAGVREQYF. The CDR3 region has the DNA TGCAGTGCCCTACTAGCGGGAGTACGCGAGCAGTACTTC.

V and J are TRBV29-1 and TRBJ2-1; the D call may be TRBD1 or TRBD2 (5 bases each). The CDR3 loop spans 14 amino acids. In germline, CDR1 is SQVTM, CDR2 ANQGSEA. Trimming removed 8 bases at V and 3 bases at J, with 17 bases between. CDR3 sequence (DNA): TGCAGCACCCCGGGGCTCAGATTCTACAATGAGCAGTTCTTC. The encoded protein is CSTPGLRFYNEQFF.

The chain recombines TRBV7-2 with TRBJ2-7, with D uncertain. Trimming stripped 0 bases from V and 0 bases from J, with 12 bases between. Per germline, CDR1 SGHTA and CDR2 FQGNSA. The CDR3 runs to 16 residues. This chain's CDR3 is CASSLAKGRFSYEQYF. The CDR3, as DNA: TGTGCCAGCAGCTTAGCGAAAGGACGTTTCTCCTACGAGCAGTACTTC.

The rearrangement uses TRBV15 and TRBJ1-3, with no clear D. CDR3 size: 14 residues. The ends were cut back, 0 bases at V and 0 bases at J, with 3 bases in the middle. Germline CDR1 reads LNHNV; CDR2 reads YYDKDF (reference sequence). The CDR3 coding sequence is TGTGCCACCAGCAGAGAAATCTCTGGAAACACCATATATTTT. It translates to CATSREISGNTIYF.

To note about this clonotype: One end of the junction does not line up with germline, which may come from a read error. V gene TRBV7-9 combines with J gene TRBJ2-7, with 9 bases lining up with TRBD1. The CDR3 has 15 amino acids. Germline loops: CDR1 SEHNR, CDR2 FQNEAQ (reference sequence). The CDR3 protein is CASSPGTGIGYEQYF. The DNA of the CDR3 is TGCGCCAGCAGCCCCGGGACAGGGATCGGCTACGAGCAGTACTTC.

This clonotype has more than one count but fewer than ten. The chain recombines TRBV20-1 with TRBJ1-3; 11 nucleotides line up with TRBD1. J lost 8 bases, V lost 3 bases, and 3 bases had no gene match. There are 13 residues in the CDR3. Germline loops: CDR1 DFQATT, CDR2 SNEGSKA (reference sequence). For the CDR3, the DNA is TGCAGTGCTAGCCCGGGACAGGGGGACACCATATATTTT. Its protein product is CSASPGQGDTIYF.

V and J are TRBV7-4 and TRBJ1-1, with unresolved D. CDR3 length equals 11 residues. The germline V gene encodes CDR1 SGHVT and CDR2 SQSDAQ. Trimming removed 5 bases at V and 7 bases at J, with 8 bases between. This CDR3 reads CASSERGEAFF. The DNA for the CDR3 is TGTGCCAGCAGCGAACGTGGTGAAGCTTTCTTT.

Ten or more counts support this clonotype. The chain employs TRBV25-1 and TRBJ1-1; D call uncertain. Germline values: CDR1 MGHDK, CDR2 SYGVNS. CDR3 length: 14 residues. V lost 5 bases and J 0 bases, leaving 10 bases between the germline ends. The CDR3 region is CASSFAALNTEAFF. CDR3 bases: TGTGCCAGCAGTTTCGCCGCTTTGAACACTGAAGCTTTCTTT.

V is TRBV7-4 and J is TRBJ2-5; 10 bases align to TRBD1. Trimming at V came to 5 bases and at J to 1 base, leaving 10 bases not matched to a gene. This CDR3 region has 17 residues. CDR1 and CDR2 (germline): SGHVT, SQSDAQ. The CDR3 DNA reads as TGTGCCAGCAGCCCGAGACGCGGGACAGGGGTCCAAGAGACCCAGTACTTC. It encodes CASSPRRGTGVQETQYF.

This clonotype was counted a few times. V and J are TRBV20-1 and TRBJ1-6; unclear D gene. Trimming removed 3 bases from V and 6 bases from J, with 9 bases in between. This CDR3 is built from 13 residues. The germline V gene has CDR1 DFQATT and CDR2 SNEGSKA (reference sequence). The CDR3 DNA is TGCAGTGCTAGCGGGATCAGTAATTCACCCCTCCACTTT. Its translation: CSASGISNSPLHF.

V is TRBV6-4 and J is TRBJ2-3, with TRBD2 identical over 11 bases. The CDR3 covers 16 residues. Germline V gene data show CDR1 as MRHNA and CDR2 as SNTAGT. V gave up 6 bases and J gave up 4 bases; unmatched junction bases: 9. CDR3 sequence: CASRAGSGRDADTQYF. The CDR3 coding sequence is TGTGCCAGCAGAGCCGGTAGCGGGAGGGATGCAGATACGCAGTATTTT.

The chain joins TRBV7-9 to TRBJ2-7; 12 bases line up with TRBD1. The V gene end was trimmed by 4 bases and the J gene end by 6 bases; junction bases not matched to a gene: 7. The germline CDR1 and CDR2 sequences are SEHNR and FQNEAQ (reference sequence). CDR3 length equals 15 residues. For the CDR3, the DNA is TGTGCCAGCAGCTACCCGGGACAGGGGGCTTCCGAGCAGTACTTC. Its translation is CASSYPGQGASEQYF. Together with reference TRBV7-9 and TRBJ2-7, the CDR3 gives the full variable domain: DTGVSQNPRHKITKRGQNVTFRCDPISEHNRLYWYRQTLGQGPEFLTYFQNEAQLEKSRLLSDRFSAERPKGSFSTLEIQRTEQGDSAMYLCASSYPGQGASEQYFGPGTRLTVT.

This clonotype has only one observation. V and J are TRBV12-3 or TRBV12-4 and TRBJ1-2; 8 nucleotides agree with TRBD1. CDR3 size: 15 residues. V was pared by 1 base and J by 8 bases, with 9 bases of the junction left unmatched. The CDR3 region has the DNA TGTGCCAGCAGTTTAGGTCAGGGGGCCCTAAGGGGCTACACCTTC. Its translation: CASSLGQGALRGYTF.

This clonotype was counted between two and nine times. As DNA, the CDR3 is TGTGCCACCAGTGATTTCCAGGGGCCAGATACGCAGTATTTT. Translation gives CATSDFQGPDTQYF. The rearrangement uses TRBV24-1 and TRBJ2-3; tentative D call: TRBD1 (6 bases). Looked up from germline, CDR1 is KGHDR and CDR2 is SFDVKD. Trimming removed 1 base at V and 4 bases at J, with 8 bases between. The CDR3 contains 14 residues.

This chain links TRBV10-3 with TRBJ2-5, with 12 bases fitting TRBD2. The J segment lost 5 bases and the V segment lost 4 bases, leaving 14 bases of the junction unmatched. The CDR3 has 18 amino acids. From germline, CDR1 is ENHRY and CDR2 SYGVKD. CDR3 sequence: CAISARLAGEKSRETQYF. The CDR3 nucleotides are TGTGCCATCAGTGCGCGACTAGCGGGGGAGAAATCGAGGGAGACCCAGTACTTC.